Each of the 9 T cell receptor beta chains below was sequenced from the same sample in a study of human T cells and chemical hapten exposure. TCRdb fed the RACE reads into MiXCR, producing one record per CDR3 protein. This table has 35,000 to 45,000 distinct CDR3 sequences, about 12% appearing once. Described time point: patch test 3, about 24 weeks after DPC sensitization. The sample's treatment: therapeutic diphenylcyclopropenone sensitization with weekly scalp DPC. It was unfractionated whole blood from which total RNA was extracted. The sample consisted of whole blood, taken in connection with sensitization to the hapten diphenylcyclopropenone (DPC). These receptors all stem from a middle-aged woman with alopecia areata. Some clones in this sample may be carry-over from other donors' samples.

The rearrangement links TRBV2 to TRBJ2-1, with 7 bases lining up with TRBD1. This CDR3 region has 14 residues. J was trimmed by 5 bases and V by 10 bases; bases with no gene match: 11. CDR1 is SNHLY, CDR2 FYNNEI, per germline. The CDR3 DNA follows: TGTGCCACCTTACGGGACAGTTTCGACAATGAGCAGTTCTTC. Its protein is CATLRDSFDNEQFF.

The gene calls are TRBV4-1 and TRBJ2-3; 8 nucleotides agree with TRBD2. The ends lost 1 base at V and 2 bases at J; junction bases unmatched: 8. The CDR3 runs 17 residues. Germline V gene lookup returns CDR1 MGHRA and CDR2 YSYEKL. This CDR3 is CASSQGGGGTPTDTQYF. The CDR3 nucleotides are TGCGCCAGCAGCCAAGGGGGCGGGGGGACTCCCACAGATACGCAGTATTTT.

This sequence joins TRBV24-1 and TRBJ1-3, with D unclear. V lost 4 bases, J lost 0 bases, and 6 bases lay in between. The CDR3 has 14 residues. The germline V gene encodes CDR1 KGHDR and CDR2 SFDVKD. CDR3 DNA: TGTGCCACCAGTGACCCCTCCTCTGGAAACACCATATATTTT. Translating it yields CATSDPSSGNTIYF.

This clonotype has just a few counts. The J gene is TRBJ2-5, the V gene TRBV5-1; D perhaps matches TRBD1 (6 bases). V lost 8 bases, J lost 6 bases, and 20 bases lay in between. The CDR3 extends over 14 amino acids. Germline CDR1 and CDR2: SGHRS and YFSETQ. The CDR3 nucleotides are TGCGCCAGAGACAGGACCCGACCGGGAAAGACCCAGTACTTC. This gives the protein CARDRTRPGKTQYF.

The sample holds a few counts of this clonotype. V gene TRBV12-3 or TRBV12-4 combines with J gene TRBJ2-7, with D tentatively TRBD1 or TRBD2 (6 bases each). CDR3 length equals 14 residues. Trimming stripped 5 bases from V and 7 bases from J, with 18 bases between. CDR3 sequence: CASSPLSGGGEQYF. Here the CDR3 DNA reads TGTGCCAGCAGTCCCCTTTCTGGAGGGGGGGAGCAGTACTTC.

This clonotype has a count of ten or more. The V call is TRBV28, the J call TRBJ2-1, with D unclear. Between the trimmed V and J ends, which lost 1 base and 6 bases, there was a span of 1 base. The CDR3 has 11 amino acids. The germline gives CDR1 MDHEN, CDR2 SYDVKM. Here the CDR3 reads CASSLSNEQFF. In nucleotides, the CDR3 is TGTGCCAGCAGTTTATCCAATGAGCAGTTCTTC.

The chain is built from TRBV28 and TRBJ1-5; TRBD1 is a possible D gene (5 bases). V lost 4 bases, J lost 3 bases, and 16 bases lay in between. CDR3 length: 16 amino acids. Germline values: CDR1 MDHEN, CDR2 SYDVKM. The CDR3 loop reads CASSYSPGPINQPQHF. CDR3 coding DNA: TGTGCCAGCAGTTACTCGCCGGGACCGATCAATCAGCCCCAGCATTTT.

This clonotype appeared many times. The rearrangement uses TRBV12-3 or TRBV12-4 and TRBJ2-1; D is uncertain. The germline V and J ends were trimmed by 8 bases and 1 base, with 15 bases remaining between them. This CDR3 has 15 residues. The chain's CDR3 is CASVPDSTSYNEQFF. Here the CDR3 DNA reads TGTGCCAGCGTTCCCGACTCTACATCCTACAATGAGCAGTTCTTC.

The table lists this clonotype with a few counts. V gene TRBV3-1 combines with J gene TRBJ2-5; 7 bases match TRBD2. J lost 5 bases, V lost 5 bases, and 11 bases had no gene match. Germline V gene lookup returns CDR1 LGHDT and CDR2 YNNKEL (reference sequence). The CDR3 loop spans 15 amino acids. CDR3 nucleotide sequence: TGTGCCAGCAGCGCGCGGCGGGCGGGAGTTGAGACCCAGTACTTC. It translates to CASSARRAGVETQYF.